What follows are 26 T cell receptor beta chains derived from one specimen sequenced in a study of shared clonotypes between healthy human individuals. The data were produced by immunoSEQ multiplex PCR, yet TCRdb's version contains in-frame clones alone and is incomplete. The sample yields roughly 700,000 clones, approximately 74% seen once. Specimen: memory CD4+ T cells sorted from blood. Subset given: CD45RA-negative fraction. These receptors were collected from a woman younger than 45 in good health.

A few counts support this clone. CDR3 DNA: TGTGCCAGCTCATCTGGACCGAGCTACGAGCAGTACTTC. Amino acids: CASSSGPSYEQYF. The chain uses TRBV18 and TRBJ2-7; the D is unclear. CDR3 length equals 13 residues. Germline V gene lookup returns CDR1 KGHSH and CDR2 LQKENI. Trimming stripped 5 bases from V and 3 bases from J, with 11 bases between. The whole variable domain, filled in from reference TRBV18 and TRBJ2-7, reads NAGVMQNPRHLVRRRGQEARLRCSPMKGHSHVYWYRQLPEEGLKFMVYLQKENIIDESGMPKERFSAEFPKEGPSILRIQQVVRGDSAAYFCASSSGPSYEQYFGPGTRLTVT.

This clone was seen a few times. This chain connects TRBV28 to TRBJ2-7; 7 nucleotides agree with TRBD2. V lost 6 bases to trimming and J lost 0 bases; unmatched junction nucleotides: 8. The CDR3 extends over 15 amino acids. CDR1 is MDHEN and CDR2 is SYDVKM in the germline V gene. The CDR3 protein is CASRVGGSDSYEQYF. The CDR3 DNA reads as TGTGCCAGCAGGGTGGGCGGGAGCGACTCCTACGAGCAGTACTTC.

The chain carries TRBV19 and TRBJ1-4, with 7 bases aligning to TRBD1. CDR3 length equals 13 residues. Germline V lookup: CDR1 LNHDA, CDR2 SQIVND (reference sequence). V shed 9 bases and J 7 bases; nucleotides not matched to a gene: 8. CDR3 nucleotides: TGTGCCAGCTCCAGGGGGTTATTTGAAAAACTGTTTTTT. Translation gives CASSRGLFEKLFF.

The CDR3 reads CASSEESRDHSYEQYF. In DNA form, the CDR3 reads TGTGCCAGCAGTGAAGAAAGCCGGGACCACTCCTACGAGCAGTACTTC. V gene TRBV2 combines with J gene TRBJ2-5; D tentatively fits TRBD1 or TRBD2 (5 bases each). The J call is in doubt because the DNA end fits TRBJ2-7 better. In germline, CDR1 is SNHLY, CDR2 FYNNEI. The CDR3 has 16 residues.

The genes are TRBV10-3 and TRBJ1-1; maybe TRBD1 (6 bases). V was clipped by 4 bases and J by 0 bases, with 9 bases between them. The V gene's germline CDR1 is ENHRY and CDR2 SYGVKD. This CDR3 has 14 amino acids. CDR3 protein: CAISGGQMNTEAFF. For the CDR3, the DNA is TGTGCCATCAGTGGGGGACAAATGAACACTGAAGCTTTCTTT.

Comments on this clone: Other nucleotide sequences in the sample specify the same CDR3. The chain uses TRBV11-2 and TRBJ2-1, with 7 bases lining up with TRBD1. CDR3 size: 14 residues. Germline CDR1 reads SGHAT; CDR2 reads FQNNGV. Germline trimming cut 4 bases from V and 2 bases from J; bases unmatched to any gene: 2. The CDR3 region has the DNA TGTGCCAGCAGCTCCGGACAGGCCTACAATGAGCAGTTCTTC. It specifies CASSSGQAYNEQFF. Looking up the rest from reference TRBV11-2 and TRBJ2-1 gives the full variable domain: EAGVAQSPRYKIIEKRQSVAFWCNPISGHATLYWYQQILGQGPKLLIQFQNNGVVDDSQLPKDRFSAERLKGVDSTLKIQPAKLEDSAVYLCASSSGQAYNEQFFGPGTRLTVL.

V usage is TRBV28 and J usage is TRBJ1-1; possibly TRBD1 for D (5 bases). The CDR3 totals 14 residues. The germline gives CDR1 MDHEN, CDR2 SYDVKM. V was cut by 6 bases and J by 6 bases, with 17 bases left in between. CDR3 region: CASRGSVTGAEAFF. CDR3 nucleotide sequence: TGTGCCAGCAGGGGGTCGGTGACGGGGGCTGAAGCTTTCTTT.

As regards this clone: The identical CDR3 is also encoded by other nucleotide sequences in the sample. The chain has TRBV5-1 and TRBJ2-3; no definite D call. The CDR3 is 15 residues long. V was cut by 0 bases and J by 0 bases, with 8 bases left in between. From germline, CDR1 is SGHRS and CDR2 YFSETQ. In DNA form, the CDR3 reads TGCGCCAGCAGCTTGGCAACCATTAGCACAGATACGCAGTATTTT. As protein: CASSLATISTDTQYF.

The gene calls are TRBV2 and TRBJ2-7; TRBD1 is a possible D gene (6 bases). The V end lost 6 bases, the J end lost 3 bases, and 15 bases lay between the germline ends. CDR1 and CDR2 from the germline V gene are SNHLY and FYNNEI. The CDR3 loop spans 14 amino acids. CDR3 amino acids: CASSLGTQVYEQYF. CDR3 nucleotide sequence: TGTGCCAGCAGCCTAGGGACACAAGTCTACGAGCAGTACTTC.

The chain has TRBV7-8 and TRBJ1-5; 8 positions agree with TRBD1. CDR3 length equals 16 residues. Trimming at V came to 4 bases and at J to 2 bases, leaving 7 bases not matched to a gene. Germline values: CDR1 SGHVS, CDR2 FQNEAQ. CDR3 in DNA: TGTGCCAGCAGCTCCGACAGGGGAGGGGGCAATCAGCCCCAGCATTTT. Its protein is CASSSDRGGGNQPQHF.

This clone was detected ten times or more. V gene TRBV19 combines with J gene TRBJ2-1, with D possibly being TRBD2 (5 bases). The germline gives CDR1 LNHDA, CDR2 SQIVND (reference sequence). The CDR3 length is 12 residues. Between the trimmed V and J ends, which lost 5 bases and 8 bases, there was a span of 10 bases. For the CDR3, the DNA is TGTGCCAGTAGTCCCGGGGTTGATGAGCAGTTCTTC. Amino acids: CASSPGVDEQFF.

This chain joins TRBV7-3 and TRBJ2-3, with D possibly matching TRBD1 (6 bases). The CDR3 consists of 14 residues. Germline V CDR1 and CDR2: SGHTA, FQGTGA. The V and J ends lost 6 bases and 7 bases respectively, with 17 bases between them. The CDR3 sequence is CASRLTGTSYTQYF. CDR3 DNA sequence: TGTGCCAGCAGGCTAACGGGGACATCCTATACGCAGTATTTT.

The rearrangement links TRBV7-2 to TRBJ2-7; D is perhaps TRBD1 (5 bases). Deletions cut 6 bases from V and 2 bases from J, with 14 bases between. CDR3 size: 14 residues. The germline V gene encodes CDR1 SGHTA and CDR2 FQGNSA. Written as DNA, the CDR3 is TGTGCCAGCAGGTCCCCCAGGGATGCCTACGAGCAGTACTTC. As protein: CASRSPRDAYEQYF.

The V call is TRBV28, the J call TRBJ2-3, with 12 bases lining up with TRBD2. V lost 4 bases and J lost 6; bases outside the gene matches: 8. The CDR3 spans 16 residues. CDR1 is MDHEN and CDR2 is SYDVKM in the germline V gene. Here the CDR3 reads CASSSRLAGDMDTQYF. CDR3 nucleotides: TGTGCCAGCAGTTCCCGACTAGCGGGAGATATGGATACGCAGTATTTT.

The rearrangement uses TRBV5-1 and TRBJ2-3; the D gene could be TRBD1 or TRBD2 (6 bases each). V lost 4 bases to trimming and J lost 2 bases, with 11 bases between them. CDR3 length equals 14 residues. Germline V CDR1 and CDR2: SGHRS, YFSETQ. The CDR3 reads CASSGGRDTDTQYF. The CDR3 nucleotides read TGCGCCAGCAGCGGGGGGCGGGACACAGATACGCAGTATTTT.

The rearrangement joins TRBV19 to TRBJ1-2; D gene ambiguous. This CDR3 has 13 residues. The V gene's germline CDR1 is LNHDA and CDR2 SQIVND (reference sequence). Trimming stripped 3 bases from V and 8 bases from J, with 13 bases between. In nucleotides, the CDR3 is TGTGCCAGTAGTATTTCAGTGCGTTACGGCTACACCTTC. Translation: CASSISVRYGYTF.

The J gene is TRBJ2-1, the V gene TRBV9; 8 nucleotides align to TRBD2. J gave up 3 bases and V 0 bases, and 5 bases lay outside the gene matches. Looked up from germline, CDR1 is SGDLS and CDR2 is YYNGEE. The CDR3 totals 16 residues. In nucleotides, the CDR3 is TGTGCCAGCAGCGTAGGGGGACTAGAACTCTACAATGAGCAGTTCTTC. Its translation: CASSVGGLELYNEQFF.

The chain joins TRBV2 to TRBJ2-7; the match to TRBD1 covers 12 bases. The germline V gene has CDR1 SNHLY and CDR2 FYNNEI. Trimming at V came to 6 bases and at J to 7 bases, leaving 7 bases not matched to a gene. The length of the CDR3 is 14 residues. CDR3: CASRPGQGAWEQYF. DNA for the CDR3: TGTGCCAGCAGGCCGGGACAGGGGGCATGGGAGCAGTACTTC.

The chain combines TRBV7-2 with TRBJ2-7; 9 bases fit TRBD2. Per germline, CDR1 SGHTA and CDR2 FQGNSA. The ends lost 5 bases at V and 4 bases at J; junction bases unmatched: 9. The CDR3 loop spans 15 amino acids. The CDR3 protein is CASSAHLAGAYEQYF. Here the CDR3 DNA reads TGTGCCAGCAGCGCCCACTTAGCGGGAGCGTACGAGCAGTACTTC.

The rearrangement links TRBV30 to TRBJ1-1; unclear D gene. CDR1 GTSNPN and CDR2 SVGIG come from the germline V gene (reference sequence). Trimming took 1 base from V and 1 from J, leaving 4 bases between them. CDR3 size: 12 residues. The CDR3, as DNA: TGTGCCTGGAGTGACAAGAACACTGAAGCTTTCTTT. As protein: CAWSDKNTEAFF. Variable domain in full (rest from reference TRBV30 and TRBJ1-1): SQTIHQWPATLVQPVGSPLSLECTVEGTSNPNLYWYRQAAGRGLQLLFYSVGIGQISSEVPQNLSASRPQDRQFILSSKKLLLSDSGFYLCAWSDKNTEAFFGQGTRLTVV.

V gene TRBV6-4 combines with J gene TRBJ2-2; D ambiguous. CDR1 and CDR2 (germline): MRHNA, SNTAGT. This CDR3 contains 13 residues. Between the trimmed V and J ends, which lost 0 bases and 8 bases, there was a span of 7 bases. CDR3 nucleotide sequence: TGTGCCAGCAGTGACTCGGAACAGGGGGAGCTGTTTTTT. It is translated as CASSDSEQGELFF.

The chain uses TRBV7-9 and TRBJ2-7; TRBD2 matches at 8 bases. The junction had 6 bases not matched to a gene; V was cut back by 8 bases and J by 6 bases. The germline CDR1 and CDR2 sequences are SEHNR and FQNEAQ (reference sequence). The CDR3 runs to 12 residues. DNA for the CDR3: TGTGCCAGCCGGACTAGCTTGGGCGAGCAGTACTTC. Amino acids: CASRTSLGEQYF.

This clone has a single count. The sample contains more than one DNA sequence encoding this CDR3. J is TRBJ2-7 and V is TRBV6-1; unclear D gene. Trimming cost V 4 bases and J 4 bases, with 5 bases left between them. From germline, CDR1 is MNHNS and CDR2 SASEGT. The CDR3 length is 11 residues. The CDR3 region has the DNA TGTGCCAGCAGTGGGGCATACGAGCAGTACTTC. It is translated as CASSGAYEQYF.

The chain links TRBV11-2 to TRBJ2-7, with unresolved D. The CDR3 runs 15 residues. From germline, CDR1 is SGHAT and CDR2 FQNNGV. V was cut by 4 bases and J by 2 bases, with 15 bases left in between. The CDR3: CASSYKMGGPYEQYF. CDR3 DNA sequence: TGTGCCAGCAGCTATAAGATGGGCGGACCCTACGAGCAGTACTTC. Variable domain in full (rest from reference TRBV11-2 and TRBJ2-7): EAGVAQSPRYKIIEKRQSVAFWCNPISGHATLYWYQQILGQGPKLLIQFQNNGVVDDSQLPKDRFSAERLKGVDSTLKIQPAKLEDSAVYLCASSYKMGGPYEQYFGPGTRLTVT.

The V gene is TRBV27, the J gene TRBJ2-1; TRBD2 matches 8 bases. Germline V gene sequence: CDR1 MNHEY, CDR2 SMNVEV (reference sequence). Trimming removed 3 bases from V and 7 bases from J; junction bases left unmatched: 11. CDR3 length: 16 amino acids. CDR3 nucleotides: TGTGCCAGCAGTTTGCGGGGTAGCGGGACGCTGAATGAGCAGTTCTTC. It is translated as CASSLRGSGTLNEQFF.

With respect to this clone: Just one base apart from a much larger clone, this may be a read error. This specimen includes other DNA sequences encoding the same CDR3. The V call is TRBV5-1, the J call TRBJ2-1; no definite D call. Trimming took 0 bases from V and 0 from J, leaving 7 bases between them. This CDR3 is built from 15 residues. Germline V gene data show CDR1 as SGHRS and CDR2 as YFSETQ. The CDR3, as DNA: TGCGCCAGCAGCTTGGACATTAGCTCCTACAATGAGCAGTTCTTC. This codes for CASSLDISSYNEQFF.